This T cell receptor (beta chain) was sequenced during a study of metastatic and nonmetastatic thyroid tumors. About the research overall: Comparison of repertoires was carried out across blood and tumor or nodule tissue from malignant and benign thyroid patients. Study-wide findings and caveats: Benign nodules were reported to have significantly lower TCR beta diversity than malignant thyroid tumors, in blood and tumor.

No treatment of any kind had been given to any patient before thyroid surgery. Looked up from germline, CDR1 is MNHNS and CDR2 is SASEGT. This CDR3 spans 14 amino acids. Under the authors' procedure: What underpinned the distant-metastasis classifier for papillary thyroid cancer was the set of CDR3 differences across clinicopathological groups. With MiXCR, TCRdb called clones anew from the PCR reads. TCRdb's processing, not the authors' own work, is the source of the V and J calls. Of roughly 55,000 clones listed, under 20% are singletons. Remarks on this clone: Its antigen remains unknown. An end of the junction differs from the germline gene, which may be a read error.

Material for sequencing was blood. This clonotype was obtained from a male donor with papillary thyroid cancer or a benign thyroid nodule (not recorded which). Some clones in this sample may be carry-over from other donors' samples. The J gene is TRBJ2-6, the V gene TRBV6-1, with a possible D match to TRBD2 (5 bases). CDR3 region: CASSASFGSNVLTF. CDR3 nucleotides: TGTGCCAGCAGTGCTAGCTTTGGGTCCAACGTCCTGACTTTC.